This T cell receptor beta chain was recovered during a study of blood T cell repertoires in COVID-19. Whole-study context: Some COVID-19 samples were acute and others convalescent; all came from the United States, Italy and Spain. T cells, B-cell-depleted T cells, or PBMCs provided the cDNA or gDNA that served as material.

The CDR3 has 13 amino acids. CDR1 MDHEN and CDR2 SYDVKM come from the germline V gene. V lost 7 bases, J lost 3 bases, and 5 bases stayed unmatched. As originally analysed: It was from reference gene primer amplification that nucleated cell counts were estimated. Sequencing was performed with immunoSEQ multiplex PCR; in TCRdb, only in-frame clones are kept and a portion is missing. Clonal size and the V and J genes are those of that table, whereas D and trimming came from the DNA. Of under 300,000 clones in the sample, around 86% were seen once. The source of this sequence is an elderly man with acute or convalescent COVID-19. The J gene is TRBJ1-2, the V gene TRBV28, with TRBD1 matching over 7 bases. Sequences were obtained from peripheral blood. CDR3 in amino acids: CASNVDRDYGYTF. CDR3 sequence (DNA): TGTGCCAGCAATGTCGACAGGGACTATGGCTACACCTTC.